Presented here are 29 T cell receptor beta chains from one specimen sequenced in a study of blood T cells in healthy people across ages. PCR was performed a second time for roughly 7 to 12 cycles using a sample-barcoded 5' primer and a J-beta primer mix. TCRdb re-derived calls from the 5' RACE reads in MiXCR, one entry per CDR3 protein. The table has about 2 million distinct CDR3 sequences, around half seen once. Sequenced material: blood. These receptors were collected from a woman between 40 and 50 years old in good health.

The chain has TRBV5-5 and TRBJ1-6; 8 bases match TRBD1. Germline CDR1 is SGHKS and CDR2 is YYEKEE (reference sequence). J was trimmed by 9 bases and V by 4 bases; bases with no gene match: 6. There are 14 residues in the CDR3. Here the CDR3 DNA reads TGTGCCAGCAGCGGACAGGGAAACAGTTCACCCCTCCACTTT. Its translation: CASSGQGNSSPLHF.

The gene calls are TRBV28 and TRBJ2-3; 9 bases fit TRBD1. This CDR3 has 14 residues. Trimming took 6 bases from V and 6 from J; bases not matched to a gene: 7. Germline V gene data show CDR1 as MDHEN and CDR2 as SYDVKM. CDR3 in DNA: TGTGCCAGCAGGGGACAGGGATTTGGGGATACGCAGTATTTT. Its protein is CASRGQGFGDTQYF.

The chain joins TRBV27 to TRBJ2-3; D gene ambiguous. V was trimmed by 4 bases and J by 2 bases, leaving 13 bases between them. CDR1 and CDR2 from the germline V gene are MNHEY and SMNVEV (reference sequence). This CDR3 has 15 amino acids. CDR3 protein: CASSSRFSYTDTQYF. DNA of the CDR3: TGTGCCAGCAGTTCTAGGTTCTCATACACAGATACGCAGTATTTT.

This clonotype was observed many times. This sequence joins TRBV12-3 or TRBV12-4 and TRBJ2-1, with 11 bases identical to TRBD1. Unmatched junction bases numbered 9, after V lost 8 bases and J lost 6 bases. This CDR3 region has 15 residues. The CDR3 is CASQDRGREPNEQFF. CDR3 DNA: TGTGCCAGCCAGGACAGGGGGCGAGAACCCAATGAGCAGTTCTTC.

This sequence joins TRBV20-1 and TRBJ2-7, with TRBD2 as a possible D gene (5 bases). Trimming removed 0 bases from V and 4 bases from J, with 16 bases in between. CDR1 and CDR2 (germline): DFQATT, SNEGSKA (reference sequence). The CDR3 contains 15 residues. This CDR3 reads CSARDPGSGRYEQYF. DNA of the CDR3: TGCAGTGCTAGAGACCCAGGCTCGGGAAGATACGAGCAGTACTTC.

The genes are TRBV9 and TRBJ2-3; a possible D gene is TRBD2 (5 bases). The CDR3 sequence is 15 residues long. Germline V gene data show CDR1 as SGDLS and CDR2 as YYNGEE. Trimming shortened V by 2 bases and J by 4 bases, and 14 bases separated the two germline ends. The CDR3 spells CASSVDSSAADTQYF. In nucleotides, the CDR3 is TGTGCCAGCAGCGTCGATAGTAGCGCTGCAGATACGCAGTATTTT.

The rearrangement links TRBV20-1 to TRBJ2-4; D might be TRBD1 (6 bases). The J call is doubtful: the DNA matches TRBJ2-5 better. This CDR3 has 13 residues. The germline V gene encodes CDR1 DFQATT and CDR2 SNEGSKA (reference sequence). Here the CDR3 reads CSARVQGSATQYF. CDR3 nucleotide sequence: TGCAGTGCTAGGGTACAGGGATCAGCGACCCAGTACTTC.

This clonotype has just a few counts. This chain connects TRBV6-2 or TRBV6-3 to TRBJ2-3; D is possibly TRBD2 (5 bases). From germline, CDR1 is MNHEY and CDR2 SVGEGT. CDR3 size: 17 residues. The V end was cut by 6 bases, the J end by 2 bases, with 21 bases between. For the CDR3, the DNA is TGTGCCAGCAGACCCGGGCCCAGCGGAAAAAACACAGATACGCAGTATTTT. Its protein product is CASRPGPSGKNTDTQYF.

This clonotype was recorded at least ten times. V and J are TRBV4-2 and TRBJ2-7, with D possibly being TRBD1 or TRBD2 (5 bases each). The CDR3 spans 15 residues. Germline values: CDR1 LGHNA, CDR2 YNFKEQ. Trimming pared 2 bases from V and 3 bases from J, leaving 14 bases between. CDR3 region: CASSQQVGTDYEQYF. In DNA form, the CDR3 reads TGTGCCAGCAGCCAACAGGTTGGGACCGACTACGAGCAGTACTTC.

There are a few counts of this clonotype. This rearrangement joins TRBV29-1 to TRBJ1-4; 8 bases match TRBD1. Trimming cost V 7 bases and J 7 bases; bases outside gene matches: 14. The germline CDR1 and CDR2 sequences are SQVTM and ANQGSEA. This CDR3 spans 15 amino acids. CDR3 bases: TGCAGCGCCTCCACGACAGGGGTCAGGGGTGAAAAACTGTTTTTT. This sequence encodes CSASTTGVRGEKLFF.

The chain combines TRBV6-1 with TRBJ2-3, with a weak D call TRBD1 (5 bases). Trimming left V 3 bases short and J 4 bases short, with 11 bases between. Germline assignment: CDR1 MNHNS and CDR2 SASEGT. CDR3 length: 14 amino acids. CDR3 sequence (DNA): TGTGCCAGCAGTGATTATAGCAGGGCAGATACGCAGTATTTT. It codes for CASSDYSRADTQYF.

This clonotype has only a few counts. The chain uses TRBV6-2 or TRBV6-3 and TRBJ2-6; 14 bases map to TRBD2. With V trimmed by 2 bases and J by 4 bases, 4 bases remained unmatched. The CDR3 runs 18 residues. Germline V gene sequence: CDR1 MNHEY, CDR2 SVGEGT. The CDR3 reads CASSYPGLAGDGANVLTF. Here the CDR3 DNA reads TGTGCCAGCAGTTACCCGGGACTAGCGGGGGACGGGGCCAACGTCCTGACTTTC.

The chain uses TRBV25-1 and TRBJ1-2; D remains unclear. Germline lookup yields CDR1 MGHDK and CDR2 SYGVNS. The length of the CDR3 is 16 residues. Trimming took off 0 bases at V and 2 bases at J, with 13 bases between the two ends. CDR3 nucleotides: TGTGCCAGCAGTGAATATGGCACAGTCTCCAACTATGGCTACACCTTC. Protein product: CASSEYGTVSNYGYTF.

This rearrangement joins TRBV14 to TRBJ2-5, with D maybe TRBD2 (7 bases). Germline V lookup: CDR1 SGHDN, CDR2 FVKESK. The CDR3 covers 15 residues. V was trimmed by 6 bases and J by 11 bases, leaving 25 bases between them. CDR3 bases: TGTGCCAGCAGTGCTACGGGGGGCGGACCAATTGAGCAGTACTTC. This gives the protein CASSATGGGPIEQYF.

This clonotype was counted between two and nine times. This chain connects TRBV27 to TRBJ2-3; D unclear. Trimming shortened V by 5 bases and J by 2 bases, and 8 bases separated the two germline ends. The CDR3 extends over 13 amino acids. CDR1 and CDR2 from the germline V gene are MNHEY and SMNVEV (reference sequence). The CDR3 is CASSVPDTDTQYF. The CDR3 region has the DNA TGTGCCAGCAGTGTACCAGACACAGATACGCAGTATTTT.

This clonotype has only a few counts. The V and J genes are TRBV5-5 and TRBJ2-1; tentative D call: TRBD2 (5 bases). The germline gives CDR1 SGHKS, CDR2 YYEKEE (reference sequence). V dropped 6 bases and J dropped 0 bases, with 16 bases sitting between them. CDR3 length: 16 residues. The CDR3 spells CASILGADVSYNEQFF. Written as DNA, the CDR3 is TGTGCCAGCATTCTTGGAGCGGATGTCTCCTACAATGAGCAGTTCTTC.

The CDR3 DNA reads as TGTGCCAGCAGCCAGCCAGGGGGCGGCTATGGCTACACCTTC. Protein: CASSQPGGGYGYTF. This chain links TRBV3-1 with TRBJ1-2; 8 bases align to TRBD1. Germline CDR1 LGHDT, CDR2 YNNKEL (reference sequence). This CDR3 is 14 amino acids long. The V segment lost 3 bases and the J segment 4 bases; nucleotides outside the gene matches: 4.

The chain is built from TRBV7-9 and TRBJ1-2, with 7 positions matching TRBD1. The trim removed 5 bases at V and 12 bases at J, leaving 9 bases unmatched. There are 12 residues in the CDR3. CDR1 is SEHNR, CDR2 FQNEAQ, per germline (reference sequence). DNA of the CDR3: TGTGCCAGCAGCCAACCCAGGGGGGAGAACACCTTC. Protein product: CASSQPRGENTF.

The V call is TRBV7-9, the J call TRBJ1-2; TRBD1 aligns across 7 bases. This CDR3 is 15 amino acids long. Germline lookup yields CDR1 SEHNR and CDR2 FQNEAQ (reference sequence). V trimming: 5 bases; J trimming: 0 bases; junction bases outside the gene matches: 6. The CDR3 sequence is CASSPTGVSNYGYTF. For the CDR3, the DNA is TGTGCCAGCAGCCCCACAGGGGTATCTAACTATGGCTACACCTTC.

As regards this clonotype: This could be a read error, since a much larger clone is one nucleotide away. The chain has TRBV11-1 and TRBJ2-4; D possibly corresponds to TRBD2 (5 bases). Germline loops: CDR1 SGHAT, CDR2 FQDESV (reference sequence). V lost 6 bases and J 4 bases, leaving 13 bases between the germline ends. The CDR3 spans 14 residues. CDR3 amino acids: CASRPRAAKNIQYF. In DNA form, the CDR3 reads TGTGCCAGCAGGCCGAGGGCGGCTAAAAACATTCAGTACTTC. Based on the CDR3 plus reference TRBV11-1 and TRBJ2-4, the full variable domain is EAEVAQSPRYKITEKSQAVAFWCDPISGHATLYWYRQILGQGPELLVQFQDESVVDDSQLPKDRFSAERLKGVDSTLKIQPAELGDSAMYLCASRPRAAKNIQYFGAGTRLSVL.

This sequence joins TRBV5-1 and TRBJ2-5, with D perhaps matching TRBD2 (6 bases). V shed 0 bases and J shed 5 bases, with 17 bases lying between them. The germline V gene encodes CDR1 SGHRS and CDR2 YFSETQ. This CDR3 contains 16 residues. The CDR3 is CASSLGPGLRTETQYF. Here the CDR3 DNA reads TGCGCCAGCAGCTTGGGACCGGGACTGCGAACGGAGACCCAGTACTTC.

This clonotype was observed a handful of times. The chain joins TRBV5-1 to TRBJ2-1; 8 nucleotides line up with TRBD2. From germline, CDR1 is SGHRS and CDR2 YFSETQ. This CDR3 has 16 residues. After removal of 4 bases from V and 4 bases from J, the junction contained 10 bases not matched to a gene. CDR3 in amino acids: CASSLGVAGGYNEQFF. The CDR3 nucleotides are TGCGCCAGCAGCCTGGGGGTTGCGGGGGGATACAATGAGCAGTTCTTC.

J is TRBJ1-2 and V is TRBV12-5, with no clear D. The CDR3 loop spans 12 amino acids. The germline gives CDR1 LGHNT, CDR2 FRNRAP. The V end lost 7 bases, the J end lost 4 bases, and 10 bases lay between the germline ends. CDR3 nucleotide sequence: TGTGCTAGTGCTGCGGACCGCTATGGCTACACCTTC. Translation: CASAADRYGYTF.

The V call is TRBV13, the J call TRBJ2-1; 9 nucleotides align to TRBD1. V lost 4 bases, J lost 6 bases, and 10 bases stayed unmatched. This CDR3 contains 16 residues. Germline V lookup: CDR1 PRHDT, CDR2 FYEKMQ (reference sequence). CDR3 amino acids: CASSSAGTGKGNEQFF. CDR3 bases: TGTGCCAGCAGCTCTGCCGGGACAGGGAAAGGCAATGAGCAGTTCTTC. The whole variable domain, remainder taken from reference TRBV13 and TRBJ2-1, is AAGVIQSPRHLIKEKRETATLKCYPIPRHDTVYWYQQGPGQDPQFLISFYEKMQSDKGSIPDRFSAQQFSDYHSELNMSSLELGDSALYFCASSSAGTGKGNEQFFGPGTRLTVL.

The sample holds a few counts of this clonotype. DNA of the CDR3: TGTGCCAGCAGCCAAGCTCTCGGGGGTCGAGAGACCCAGTACTTC. It is translated as CASSQALGGRETQYF. The V and J genes are TRBV4-2 and TRBJ2-5, with D perhaps TRBD2 (6 bases). The germline V gene encodes CDR1 LGHNA and CDR2 YNFKEQ. This CDR3 is built from 15 residues. The germline V and J ends were trimmed by 1 base and 4 bases, with 13 bases remaining between them.

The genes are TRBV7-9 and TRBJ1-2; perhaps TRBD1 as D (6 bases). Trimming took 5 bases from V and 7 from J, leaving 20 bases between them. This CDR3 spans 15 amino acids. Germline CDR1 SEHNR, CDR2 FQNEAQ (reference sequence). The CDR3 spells CASSPRGGTSSGYTF. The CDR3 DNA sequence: TGTGCCAGCAGCCCCCGGGGTGGGACATCCTCTGGCTACACCTTC.

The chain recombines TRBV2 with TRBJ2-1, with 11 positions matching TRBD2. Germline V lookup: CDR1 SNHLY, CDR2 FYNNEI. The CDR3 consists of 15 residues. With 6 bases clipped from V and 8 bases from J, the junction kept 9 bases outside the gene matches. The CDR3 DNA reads TGTGCCAGCAGGCTCGGGACTAGCGGTAGGGATGAGCAGTTCTTC. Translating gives CASRLGTSGRDEQFF.

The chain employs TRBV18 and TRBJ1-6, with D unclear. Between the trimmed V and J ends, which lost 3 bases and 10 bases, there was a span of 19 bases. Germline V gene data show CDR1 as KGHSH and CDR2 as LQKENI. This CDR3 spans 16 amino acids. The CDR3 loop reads CASSPRNPGSGSPLHF. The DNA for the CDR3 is TGTGCCAGCTCACCGAGGAACCCAGGTTCGGGCTCACCCCTCCACTTT.

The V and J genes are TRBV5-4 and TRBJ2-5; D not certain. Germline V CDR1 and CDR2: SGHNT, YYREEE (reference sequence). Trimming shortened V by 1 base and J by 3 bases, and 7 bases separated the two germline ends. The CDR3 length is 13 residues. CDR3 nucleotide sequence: TGTGCCAGCAGCTTGCTGGAAGAAGAGACCCAGTACTTC. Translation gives CASSLLEEETQYF.